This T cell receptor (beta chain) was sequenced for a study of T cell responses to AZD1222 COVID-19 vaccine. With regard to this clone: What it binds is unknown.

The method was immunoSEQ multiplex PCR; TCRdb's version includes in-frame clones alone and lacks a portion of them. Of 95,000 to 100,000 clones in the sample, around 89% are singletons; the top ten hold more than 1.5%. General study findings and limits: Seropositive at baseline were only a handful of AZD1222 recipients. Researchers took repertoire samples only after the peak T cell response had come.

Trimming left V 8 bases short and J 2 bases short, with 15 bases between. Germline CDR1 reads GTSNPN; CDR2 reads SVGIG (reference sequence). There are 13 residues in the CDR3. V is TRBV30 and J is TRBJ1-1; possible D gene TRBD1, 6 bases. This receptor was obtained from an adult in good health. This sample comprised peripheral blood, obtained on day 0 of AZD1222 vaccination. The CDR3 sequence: CALAGGPNTEAFF. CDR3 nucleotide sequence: TGTGCCCTGGCGGGGGGGCCCAACACTGAAGCTTTCTTT.